A selection of T cell receptor beta chains follows, all from one sample in a study of blood T cell repertoires in COVID-19. TCRdb's table, derived via immunoSEQ multiplex PCR, lists solely in-frame clones and lacks some. The sample includes 150,000 to 160,000 clones, approximately 80% of them seen just once. The source material was peripheral blood. Receptor source: a man between 60 and 70 years old with acute or convalescent COVID-19. Each CDR3 is given with its conserved first and last residue. Each record gives: CDR3 length, D gene, J gene, V gene, CDR3 protein. The D gene is left open where the match is weak.

13 | TRBD2 | TRBJ2-4 | TRBV3-1/TRBV3-2 | CASSKSTSGIQYF
17 | TRBD2 | TRBJ2-7 | TRBV15 | CATSRDGGLAGLYEQYF
15 | NA | TRBJ1-3 | TRBV5-4 | CASSLGYRAGNTIYF
13 | TRBD1 | TRBJ2-7 | TRBV29-1 | CSVEDGDRDEQYF
13 | TRBD1 | TRBJ1-2 | TRBV7-8 | CASSFGQAYGYTF
13 | TRBD1 | TRBJ1-6 | TRBV2 | CASRKEGASPLHF
16 | NA | TRBJ2-5 | TRBV5-6 | CASSFQGLVVQETQYF
13 | TRBD1 | TRBJ2-5 | TRBV7-9 | CASSLDRGGTQYF
15 | TRBD2 | TRBJ2-7 | TRBV7-2 | CASSLGGRNSYEQYF
15 | NA | TRBJ1-1 | TRBV5-8 | CASSLVTGSGAEAFF
13 | TRBD1 | TRBJ2-5 | TRBV12-3/TRBV12-4 | CASRTGTEETQYF
19 | TRBD2 | TRBJ2-3 | TRBV4-1 | CASSQMATSGRAGADTQYF
12 | NA | TRBJ2-7 | TRBV12-3/TRBV12-4 | CASSRGGREQYF
11 | NA | TRBJ2-1 | TRBV29-1 | CSVEDLREQFF
13 | TRBD1 | TRBJ2-1 | TRBV19 | CASRGQGGNEQFF
18 | TRBD2 | TRBJ2-1 | TRBV19 | CASSGSITSGRDINEQFF
16 | TRBD1 | TRBJ2-3 | TRBV6-6 | CASSRNLQGLGDTQYF
14 | NA | TRBJ2-1 | TRBV9 | CASSIHTAGNEQFF
14 | TRBD1 | TRBJ2-1 | TRBV4-2 | CASSQEQGYNEQFF
13 | NA | TRBJ2-5 | TRBV5-1 | CASSLTGEEPQYF
19 | NA | TRBJ1-5 | TRBV21-1 | CASSKGSGTGTLSNQPQHF
18 | TRBD1 | TRBJ2-1 | TRBV7-2 | CASSFDRGVSTSYNEQFF
14 | TRBD1 | TRBJ2-3 | TRBV28 | CATSGQGSTDTQYF
11 | NA | TRBJ2-5 | TRBV7-9 | CASSLVVAQYF
18 | NA | TRBJ2-7 | TRBV7-9 | CASSLRGGRDFRSYEQYF
15 | TRBD1 | TRBJ1-1 | TRBV7-9 | CASSRRQGANTEAFF
15 | NA | TRBJ2-2 | TRBV5-4 | CASRRDFSNTGELFF
13 | NA | TRBJ1-1 | TRBV18 | CASSPDGGLRAFF
16 | TRBD2 | TRBJ2-2 | TRBV4-2 | CASSQDRRGDTGELFF
12 | NA | TRBJ1-4 | TRBV6-4 | CASSDRDEKLFF
15 | NA | TRBJ1-2 | TRBV27 | CASSLSGRVSYGYTF
16 | NA | TRBJ1-4 | TRBV5-4 | CASSLSAGVANEKLFF
16 | TRBD1 | TRBJ1-2 | TRBV11-3 | CASSLVTGTGTYGYTF
14 | NA | TRBJ1-1 | TRBV7-9 | CASSLETGNTEAFF
15 | NA | TRBJ1-2 | TRBV28 | CASSMGGRVGYGYTF
16 | NA | TRBJ2-2 | TRBV5-4 | CASSLGVRANLGELFF
15 | TRBD2 | TRBJ2-1 | TRBV14 | CASSPGTSGRTEQFF
15 | TRBD2 | TRBJ2-7 | TRBV7-2 | CASSPQIREGPEQYF
16 | NA | TRBJ1-3 | TRBV19 | CASSIMRTTSGNTIYF
15 | TRBD1 | TRBJ1-2 | TRBV10-3 | CAISDHPGQGADYTF
18 | TRBD2 | TRBJ2-5 | TRBV5-6 | CASSLGLAGLWGQETQYF
16 | TRBD1 | TRBJ1-5 | TRBV2 | CASNRDRAVGNQPQHF
15 | TRBD1 | TRBJ2-7 | TRBV6-5 | CASSYRLQGTYEQYF
15 | NA | TRBJ2-2 | TRBV10-3 | CAINSGGVSTGELFF
15 | NA | TRBJ2-3 | TRBV24-1 | CATSDAGRPGDTQYF
13 | NA | TRBJ2-5 | TRBV7-2 | CASSFRIVETQYF
16 | TRBD2 | TRBJ2-5 | TRBV18 | CASSPRSLASGETQYF
11 | NA | TRBJ2-7 | TRBV5-4 | CASSSSHEQYF
11 | NA | TRBJ2-1 | TRBV11-1 | CASSHFNEQFF
14 | NA | TRBJ2-3 | TRBV7-2 | CASRLGLSTDTQYF
17 | TRBD2 | TRBJ2-3 | TRBV7-2 | CASSLGTLAGRTDTQYF
18 | TRBD2 | TRBJ2-2 | TRBV4-3 | CASSQVVGGRVNTGELFF
12 | TRBD1 | TRBJ2-7 | TRBV12-3/TRBV12-4 | CASSLTGDEQYF
15 | TRBD2 | TRBJ2-2 | TRBV6-6 | CASRSAGGPSGELFF
15 | NA | TRBJ1-5 | TRBV6-5 | CASSYSQGRYQPQHF
16 | TRBD2 | TRBJ2-7 | TRBV7-8 | CASSRPSGGASYEQYF